The subject of this entry is one T cell receptor (beta chain). The PCR contained 60 Vbeta and 13 Jbeta primers. Profiled with immunoSEQ multiplex PCR; TCRdb holds only in-frame clones, not every one. Among some 190,000 clones, 85% to 90% were seen once, and the ten largest hold roughly 1.9%. These data are taken from a study of cytomegalovirus exposure and HLA in healthy donors. This CDR3 has 16 amino acids. Germline V gives CDR1 KGHSH, CDR2 LQKENI. Trimming at V came to 4 bases and at J to 8 bases, leaving 11 bases not matched to a gene. Sequencing was performed on PBMCs. The rearrangement joins TRBV18 to TRBJ1-2; 12 positions match TRBD1. The source of this sequence is a woman under 30 in good health and CMV-seronegative. CDR3 bases: TGTGCCAGCTCACTCAGACTGGGACAGGGGGCGCACGGCTACACCTTC. Its protein is CASSLRLGQGAHGYTF.